Presented here are 22 T cell receptor beta chains from one specimen sequenced in a study of T-cell reconstitution after alpha-beta-depleted transplantation in children. As it was prepared, the TCRbeta library received unique molecular identifiers. In TCRdb, the PCR reads were re-called with MiXCR into one record per CDR3 protein. The table has 200,000 to 250,000 distinct CDR3 sequences, under 8.5% seen once. This specimen was PBMCs, taken before TCRalphabeta/CD19-depleted stem cell transplant. The receptors derive from a boy younger than 10 with acute lymphoblastic leukemia, due to receive a stem cell transplant.

This clonotype was observed at least ten times. V and J are TRBV6-2 or TRBV6-3 and TRBJ2-7; TRBD2 is a possible D gene (5 bases). This CDR3 contains 13 residues. CDR1 is MNHEY, CDR2 SVGEGT, per germline. Trimming stripped 7 bases from V and 7 bases from J, with 17 bases between. The CDR3: CASIRGLDEEQYF. The CDR3 DNA follows: TGTGCCAGCATTCGAGGACTGGACGAAGAGCAGTACTTC.

This clonotype was observed a handful of times. This chain links TRBV11-2 with TRBJ2-1; 7 positions agree with TRBD1. This CDR3 has 16 amino acids. Germline V gene lookup returns CDR1 SGHAT and CDR2 FQNNGV. The V gene end was trimmed by 1 base and the J gene end by 7 bases; junction bases not matched to a gene: 10. The DNA for the CDR3 is TGTGCCAGCAGCTTAGGAGGGGATAACAGGGGAAATGAGCAGTTCTTC. It translates to CASSLGGDNRGNEQFF.

Many counts were recorded for this clonotype. The rearrangement joins TRBV20-1 to TRBJ2-5; D is undetermined. The CDR3 has 16 residues. The germline gives CDR1 DFQATT, CDR2 SNEGSKA (reference sequence). Trimming shortened V by 3 bases and J by 5 bases, and 22 bases separated the two germline ends. CDR3 in amino acids: CSASSPRSFFGETQYF. The DNA of the CDR3 is TGCAGTGCTAGTTCCCCCAGGTCCTTTTTCGGGGAGACCCAGTACTTC.

This clonotype was recorded many times. The genes are TRBV7-2 and TRBJ2-1, with 8 bases aligning to TRBD2. The CDR3 is 16 residues long. V trimming: 2 bases; J trimming: 3 bases; junction bases outside the gene matches: 6. CDR1 is SGHTA and CDR2 is FQGNSA in the germline V gene. DNA of the CDR3: TGTGCCAGCAGCTTACCCCCAGCGGGGGTCTACAATGAGCAGTTCTTC. Encoded protein: CASSLPPAGVYNEQFF.

The genes are TRBV19 and TRBJ2-3; 8 bases align to TRBD2. This CDR3 region has 17 residues. Germline V gene lookup returns CDR1 LNHDA and CDR2 SQIVND (reference sequence). J lost 0 bases, V lost 8 bases, and 13 bases had no gene match. The CDR3 loop is CASAHTPLAGSTDTQYF. The CDR3 DNA follows: TGTGCCAGTGCCCACACCCCGTTAGCGGGGAGCACAGATACGCAGTATTTT.

This clonotype has ten or more counts. The chain has TRBV7-9 and TRBJ2-3, with a tentative D call TRBD2 (5 bases). The CDR3 runs 15 residues. Germline CDR1 and CDR2: SEHNR and FQNEAQ (reference sequence). The V end was cut by 1 base, the J end by 14 bases, with 22 bases between. Here the CDR3 reads CASSLGTGLKRSPYF. The CDR3 bases are TGTGCCAGCAGCTTAGGCACTGGACTGAAGAGGAGCCCGTATTTT.

The chain links TRBV29-1 to TRBJ2-1; D remains unclear. CDR1 and CDR2 from the germline V gene are SQVTM and ANQGSEA. With 3 bases removed from V and 1 base from J, the gap between germline ends came to 10 bases. The CDR3 is 14 residues long. CDR3 bases: TGCAGCGTTGAGGTCCAGGAGTCCTACAATGAGCAGTTCTTC. As protein: CSVEVQESYNEQFF.

V gene TRBV10-3 combines with J gene TRBJ2-5; 7 bases are shared with TRBD2. Germline CDR1 is ENHRY and CDR2 is SYGVKD. This CDR3 region has 15 residues. With 6 bases clipped from V and 3 bases from J, the junction kept 10 bases outside the gene matches. CDR3 amino acids: CAIRGGAGREETQYF. The CDR3 nucleotides read TGTGCCATCAGGGGGGGAGCGGGGAGAGAAGAGACCCAGTACTTC.

This clonotype came up a few times. The chain has TRBV11-2 and TRBJ2-5; 9 positions match TRBD2. After removal of 8 bases from V and 5 bases from J, the junction contained 12 bases not matched to a gene. This CDR3 contains 15 residues. Germline CDR1 and CDR2: SGHAT and FQNNGV. CDR3 loop: CASGWVRGGLETQYF. CDR3 in DNA: TGTGCCAGCGGTTGGGTGCGGGGGGGCTTGGAGACCCAGTACTTC.

This clonotype was seen repeatedly, ten times or more. The chain joins TRBV7-9 to TRBJ2-7; 8 nucleotides agree with TRBD2. Germline CDR1 SEHNR, CDR2 FQNEAQ (reference sequence). Trimming took 5 bases from V and 3 from J; bases not matched to a gene: 3. This CDR3 is built from 13 residues. The CDR3 nucleotides are TGTGCCAGCAGCCGACTAGCGTTCTACGAGCAGTACTTC. Translation: CASSRLAFYEQYF.

This clonotype was detected many times. V usage is TRBV5-1 and J usage is TRBJ1-5; 9 bases are a match to TRBD1. V gave up 4 bases and J gave up 7 bases; unmatched junction bases: 9. CDR1 is SGHRS, CDR2 YFSETQ, per germline. The CDR3 is 15 residues long. This CDR3 reads CASSLGTGQVQPQHF. The DNA of the CDR3 is TGCGCCAGCAGCCTCGGGACAGGGCAGGTCCAGCCCCAGCATTTT.

This clonotype was seen many times. The chain employs TRBV11-2 and TRBJ2-5, with D maybe TRBD1 (6 bases). Trimming left V 4 bases short and J 5 bases short, with 11 bases between. CDR3 size: 13 residues. CDR1 and CDR2 from the germline V gene are SGHAT and FQNNGV. This CDR3 is CASSSQGTETQYF. The CDR3 DNA follows: TGTGCCAGCAGCTCACAGGGCACGGAGACCCAGTACTTC.

In this sample, this clonotype turned up a few times. The rearrangement uses TRBV6-4 and TRBJ2-7, with 14 bases that match TRBD2. The CDR3 has 22 amino acids. Unmatched junction bases numbered 24, after V lost 6 bases and J lost 2 bases. Germline values: CDR1 MRHNA, CDR2 SNTAGT. This CDR3 is CASSPGGSNRGLAGARTYEQYF. The CDR3 region has the DNA TGTGCCAGCAGCCCAGGGGGCAGTAATCGGGGACTAGCGGGAGCGAGGACCTACGAGCAGTACTTC.

This clonotype appeared many times. V gene TRBV7-2 combines with J gene TRBJ1-5, with 8 bases lining up with TRBD1. The germline V gene has CDR1 SGHTA and CDR2 FQGNSA. This CDR3 has 13 amino acids. V trimming: 5 bases; J trimming: 5 bases; junction bases outside the gene matches: 2. In DNA form, the CDR3 reads TGTGCCAGCAGCCCGGACAGGGATCAGCCCCAGCATTTT. Translation: CASSPDRDQPQHF. The full variable domain, with the rest looked up from reference TRBV7-2 and TRBJ1-5, is GAGVSQSPSNKVTEKGKDVELRCDPISGHTALYWYRQSLGQGLEFLIYFQGNSAPDKSGLPSDRFSAERTGGSVSTLTIQRTQQEDSAVYLCASSPDRDQPQHFGDGTRLSIL.

There are many counts of this clonotype. The gene calls are TRBV28 and TRBJ2-7, with D perhaps matching TRBD1 (6 bases). The CDR3 totals 12 residues. Trimming left V 5 bases short and J 3 bases short, with 8 bases between. CDR1 and CDR2 (germline): MDHEN, SYDVKM. The CDR3, as DNA: TGTGCCAGCAGTAGAGGGGGCTACGAGCAGTACTTC. This encodes CASSRGGYEQYF.

This chain joins TRBV29-1 and TRBJ2-2, with 9 bases matching TRBD2. This CDR3 is built from 16 residues. V trimming: 4 bases; J trimming: 3 bases; junction bases outside the gene matches: 9. Germline V CDR1 and CDR2: SQVTM, ANQGSEA. The CDR3 nucleotides are TGCAGCGTTGGGGGGGTTTTAGCGGGGGACACCGGGGAGCTGTTTTTT. Its translation: CSVGGVLAGDTGELFF.

This clonotype was seen only a few times. The chain recombines TRBV6-4 with TRBJ2-3, with D perhaps matching TRBD1 or TRBD2 (6 bases each). Germline CDR1 and CDR2: MRHNA and SNTAGT. Trimming cost V 8 bases and J 9 bases, with 15 bases left between them. CDR3 length equals 12 residues. The CDR3 bases are TGTGCCAGCGGGGGGCCCGCGGGGACGCAGTATTTT. Translation gives CASGGPAGTQYF.

At least ten counts were recorded for this clonotype. The chain carries TRBV20-1 and TRBJ2-3; 10 bases fit TRBD1. The V gene end was trimmed by 4 bases and the J gene end by 2 bases; junction bases not matched to a gene: 6. Germline-derived CDR1 and CDR2 are DFQATT and SNEGSKA (reference sequence). The CDR3 contains 15 residues. As DNA, the CDR3 is TGCAGTGCTACCCCGGGACAGGGGATCACAGATACGCAGTATTTT. The encoded protein is CSATPGQGITDTQYF.

This clonotype has a count of ten or more. The genes are TRBV20-1 and TRBJ1-4; D possibly corresponds to TRBD1 (5 bases). Germline CDR1 and CDR2: DFQATT and SNEGSKA (reference sequence). V gave up 4 bases and J gave up 4 bases, with 16 bases separating them. The CDR3 is 15 residues long. The DNA of the CDR3 is TGCAGTGCTATTAGTCCGGGGACCCATAATGAAAAACTGTTTTTT. Its protein is CSAISPGTHNEKLFF.

This clonotype has at least ten counts. This chain joins TRBV7-9 and TRBJ1-1; D might be TRBD1 (5 bases). V lost 5 bases, J lost 1 base, and 14 bases lay in between. This CDR3 is built from 15 residues. The germline CDR1 and CDR2 sequences are SEHNR and FQNEAQ (reference sequence). The CDR3 DNA is TGTGCCAGCAGCCCAATGGGGCATGCGAACACTGAAGCTTTCTTT. It translates to CASSPMGHANTEAFF. Filled out from reference TRBV7-9 and TRBJ1-1, the complete variable domain reads DTGVSQNPRHKITKRGQNVTFRCDPISEHNRLYWYRQTLGQGPEFLTYFQNEAQLEKSRLLSDRFSAERPKGSFSTLEIQRTEQGDSAMYLCASSPMGHANTEAFFGQGTRLTVV.

The V and J genes are TRBV28 and TRBJ2-7; D is undetermined. V was shortened by 3 bases and J by 12 bases, with 15 bases between the two germline ends. Germline CDR1 is MDHEN and CDR2 is SYDVKM. CDR3 length: 12 residues. The chain's CDR3 is CASSFMAGPLYF. In DNA form, the CDR3 reads TGTGCCAGCAGTTTTATGGCAGGCCCTCTGTACTTC. Supplemented by reference TRBV28 and TRBJ2-7, the full variable domain reads DVKVTQSSRYLVKRTGEKVFLECVQDMDHENMFWYRQDPGLGLRLIYFSYDVKMKEKGDIPEGYSVSREKKERFSLILESASTNQTSMYLCASSFMAGPLYFGPGTRLTVT.

This clonotype was detected a few times. The gene calls are TRBV27 and TRBJ2-7; D may be TRBD1 (6 bases). CDR1 is MNHEY and CDR2 is SMNVEV in the germline V gene (reference sequence). Trimming took 4 bases from V and 6 from J, leaving 16 bases between them. The length of the CDR3 is 14 residues. CDR3 sequence (DNA): TGTGCCAGCAGTTCAAACAGGGAATGGAGCGAGCAGTACTTC. Amino acid sequence: CASSSNREWSEQYF.